The 20 T cell receptor beta chains below were found in one sample sequenced in a study of shared clonotypes between healthy human individuals. Measured with immunoSEQ multiplex PCR; TCRdb has only the in-frame clones, and not every one. The sample contains about half a million clones, 70% to 85% of which appear only once. Sample: PBMCs. All receptors come from a middle-aged woman in good health. Some clones in this sample may be carry-over from other donors' samples.

The chain employs TRBV6-5 and TRBJ2-7, with 13 bases that match TRBD2. CDR3 length: 15 amino acids. Looked up from germline, CDR1 is MNHEY and CDR2 is SVGAGI. V shed 6 bases, J shed 3 bases, and the junction held 5 bases outside the gene matches. This chain's CDR3 is CASRRGLAGFYEQYF. The DNA of the CDR3 is TGTGCCAGCAGGAGGGGACTAGCGGGATTCTACGAGCAGTACTTC.

This chain connects TRBV13 to TRBJ1-3; TRBD1 matches 8 bases. The V gene's germline CDR1 is PRHDT and CDR2 FYEKMQ (reference sequence). This CDR3 has 16 amino acids. With V trimmed by 4 bases and J by 0 bases, 5 bases remained unmatched. The DNA for the CDR3 is TGTGCCAGCAGCTCCCGAACAGGGGGCTCTGGAAACACCATATATTTT. Its translation is CASSSRTGGSGNTIYF.

V is TRBV30 and J is TRBJ2-6; TRBD1 matches 7 bases. Germline CDR1 and CDR2: GTSNPN and SVGIG (reference sequence). This CDR3 contains 16 residues. DNA for the CDR3: TGTACTGCCGGGACAGCAAAAGACTCTGGGGCCAACGTCCTGACTTTC. It codes for CTAGTAKDSGANVLTF.

The CDR3 sequence: CASSSDRGEKLFF. The CDR3 nucleotides read TGTGCCAGCAGTTCGGACAGAGGTGAAAAACTGTTTTTT. The chain uses TRBV27 and TRBJ1-4; D is perhaps TRBD1 (6 bases). The CDR3 runs 13 residues. Germline assignment: CDR1 MNHEY and CDR2 SMNVEV (reference sequence). Trimming removed 4 bases at V and 7 bases at J, with 10 bases between. The whole variable domain, filled in from reference TRBV27 and TRBJ1-4, reads EAQVTQNPRYLITVTGKKLTVTCSQNMNHEYMSWYRQDPGLGLRQIYYSMNVEVTDKGDVPEGYKVSRKEKRNFPLILESPSPNQTSLYFCASSSDRGEKLFFGSGTQLSVL.

About this clone itself: In the same sample, other DNA sequences code for this CDR3. The chain combines TRBV7-9 with TRBJ2-3; D gene uncertain. Germline CDR1 reads SEHNR; CDR2 reads FQNEAQ (reference sequence). The V end lost 0 bases, the J end lost 0 bases, and 7 bases lay between the germline ends. The CDR3 is made up of 15 amino acids. The CDR3 nucleotides read TGTGCCAGCAGCTTAGCCAGAGGTAGCACAGATACGCAGTATTTT. It encodes CASSLARGSTDTQYF.

This chain joins TRBV28 and TRBJ1-2; a possible D gene is TRBD1 (5 bases). The CDR3 is 13 residues long. CDR1 and CDR2 from the germline V gene are MDHEN and SYDVKM. Trimming removed 5 bases at V and 8 bases at J, with 15 bases between. In DNA form, the CDR3 reads TGTGCCAGCAGTACCCCCCAGGAGGGGGGCTACACCTTC. It encodes CASSTPQEGGYTF.

The chain links TRBV6-4 to TRBJ2-2; 8 nucleotides align to TRBD2. V lost 2 bases and J lost 4; bases outside the gene matches: 3. The germline V gene has CDR1 MRHNA and CDR2 SNTAGT. The CDR3 is 15 residues long. The DNA of the CDR3 is TGTGCCAGCAGTGACGTGGCGGGAGGCACCGGGGAGCTGTTTTTT. It yields the protein CASSDVAGGTGELFF.

This clone has at least ten counts. The V and J genes are TRBV4-3 and TRBJ1-1; D uncertain. V was shortened by 2 bases and J by 0 bases, with 10 bases between the two germline ends. Germline values: CDR1 LGHNA, CDR2 YSLEER. This CDR3 comprises 15 residues. The CDR3, as DNA: TGCGCCAGCAGCCAAATGCTGACGGTGAACACTGAAGCTTTCTTT. Its protein product is CASSQMLTVNTEAFF.

The chain uses TRBV5-1 and TRBJ1-1; TRBD1 might be the D (5 bases). Per germline, CDR1 SGHRS and CDR2 YFSETQ. V was trimmed by 1 base and J by 7 bases, leaving 14 bases between them. This CDR3 has 14 residues. The CDR3 loop is CASSLSQGGGEAFF. CDR3 DNA sequence: TGCGCCAGCAGCTTGTCGCAGGGTGGTGGTGAAGCTTTCTTT. The full variable domain, rest sourced from reference TRBV5-1 and TRBJ1-1, is KAGVTQTPRYLIKTRGQQVTLSCSPISGHRSVSWYQQTPGQGLQFLFEYFSETQRNKGNFPGRFSGRQFSNSRSEMNVSTLELGDSALYLCASSLSQGGGEAFFGQGTRLTVV.

The chain is built from TRBV6-1 and TRBJ2-7; 9 positions agree with TRBD2. Germline V gives CDR1 MNHNS, CDR2 SASEGT. The ends lost 3 bases at V and 2 bases at J; junction bases unmatched: 8. This CDR3 is 16 amino acids long. CDR3 amino acids: CASSEFSGRATYEQYF. The CDR3 region has the DNA TGTGCCAGCAGTGAGTTTAGCGGGAGAGCCACCTACGAGCAGTACTTC.

The chain is built from TRBV19 and TRBJ1-1, with a weak D call TRBD1 (6 bases). This CDR3 is built from 14 residues. Germline CDR1 LNHDA, CDR2 SQIVND (reference sequence). V was pared by 4 bases and J by 6 bases, with 15 bases between. CDR3 nucleotides: TGTGCCAGTAGTACACCAGGGGTGAGGGCTGAAGCTTTCTTT. Amino acid sequence: CASSTPGVRAEAFF.

The chain links TRBV19 to TRBJ2-3; 13 bases match TRBD2. The germline CDR1 and CDR2 sequences are LNHDA and SQIVND (reference sequence). This CDR3 is built from 16 residues. The V and J ends lost 7 bases and 5 bases, in that order; junction bases with no gene match: 9. CDR3 bases: TGTGCCAGTACCATCGGACTAGCGGGAGCGGTAGATACGCAGTATTTT. Its translation: CASTIGLAGAVDTQYF.

The V gene is TRBV5-1, the J gene TRBJ2-5; a weak D match, TRBD2 (5 bases). The J call is uncertain, as TRBJ2-7 better fits the DNA end. In germline, CDR1 is SGHRS, CDR2 YFSETQ. This CDR3 spans 15 amino acids. CDR3 protein: CASSLELGLSGEQYF. The CDR3 DNA is TGCGCCAGCAGCTTGGAACTAGGGCTGTCTGGCGAGCAGTACTTC.

This clone was recorded only once. The genes are TRBV5-6 and TRBJ1-1; TRBD1 matches 7 bases. The CDR3 consists of 13 residues. Germline lookup yields CDR1 SGHDT and CDR2 YYEEEE. The junction had 1 base not matched to a gene; V was cut back by 1 base and J by 4 bases. CDR3 loop: CASSLPGGTEAFF. The CDR3 nucleotides read TGTGCCAGCAGCTTGCCAGGGGGCACTGAAGCTTTCTTT.

This clone was detected only a few times. The genes are TRBV4-2 and TRBJ1-5, with TRBD1 matching 7 bases. The length of the CDR3 is 15 residues. Germline CDR1 LGHNA, CDR2 YNFKEQ. Unmatched junction bases numbered 10, after V lost 2 bases and J lost 9 bases. CDR3 protein: CASSQTGQSQGPQHF. CDR3 DNA sequence: TGTGCCAGCAGCCAAACGGGACAGTCCCAGGGGCCCCAGCATTTT.

The chain is built from TRBV25-1 and TRBJ2-7, with TRBD2 matching over 8 bases. V gave up 3 bases and J gave up 3 bases; unmatched junction bases: 7. CDR3 length: 15 residues. CDR1 and CDR2 from the germline V gene are MGHDK and SYGVNS. In DNA form, the CDR3 reads TGTGCCAGCAGTGACCCCGGACTAGCCGACTACGAGCAGTACTTC. It is translated as CASSDPGLADYEQYF.

The chain links TRBV29-1 to TRBJ2-1; 12 bases match TRBD2. Germline V gene sequence: CDR1 SQVTM, CDR2 ANQGSEA. V trimming: 4 bases; J trimming: 7 bases; junction bases outside the gene matches: 5. There are 14 residues in the CDR3. CDR3 coding DNA: TGCAGCGTTGCAGGACTAGCGGGATGGAATGAGCAGTTCTTC. This codes for CSVAGLAGWNEQFF.

CDR3 in amino acids: CASSSQREASYNEQFF. The CDR3 DNA follows: TGTGCCAGCAGCTCCCAGCGGGAGGCTTCCTACAATGAGCAGTTCTTC. The chain has TRBV7-9 and TRBJ2-1, with 9 bases lining up with TRBD2. The CDR3 spans 16 residues. J was trimmed by 1 base and V by 4 bases; bases with no gene match: 5. Germline V gene lookup returns CDR1 SEHNR and CDR2 FQNEAQ (reference sequence).

The rearrangement uses TRBV21-1 and TRBJ2-1; no check of the table's D call, TRBD2, against the DNA was made. TRBV21-1 is shown as a pseudogene. The CDR3 covers 13 residues. The CDR3 sequence: CASSKGGANEQFF. CDR3 in DNA: TGTGCCAGCAGCAAGGGAGGGGCCAATGAGCAGTTCTTC.

This clone showed up just once. V and J are TRBV18 and TRBJ1-1; no clear D gene. The ends were cut back, 5 bases at V and 0 bases at J, with 10 bases in the middle. CDR3 length equals 14 residues. Germline V gene lookup returns CDR1 KGHSH and CDR2 LQKENI. The DNA for the CDR3 is TGTGCCAGCTCAACCGGAGGGTTGAACACTGAAGCTTTCTTT. It translates to CASSTGGLNTEAFF.